Included here is one TCR beta chain sequence, with context. No antigen is known for it. Within one base of it there is no much larger clone, and no base qualities were kept. TCRbeta CDR3 regions were amplified from genomic DNA using the immunoSEQ Assay, a bias-controlled multiplex PCR. Per the original workflow: Within the assay, amplification of reference gene primers was used to estimate how many nucleated cells each sample contained. Sequence reads were collapsed and filtered to measure the absolute abundance of every unique TCRbeta CDR3 rearrangement. For each sample, productive Simpson clonality was calculated as the square root of Simpson's diversity index across productive rearrangements. In its TCRdb copy, this immuneACCESS table keeps in-frame sequences only and misses some clones. Where compared with another copy, unresolved V genes explain less than half of these, and the others have no known cause. V, J and clone size reflect that table, while D and trimming were determined from the DNA. The sample table records about 350,000 clones; approximately 87% of these occur just once. Clones ranked in the top ten supply roughly 6.3% of the sample.

The data belong to a study of blood T cell repertoires in COVID-19 (TCRdb year 2020). Study-wide context: The collaborator samples originated in the United States, Italy and Spain and spanned the acute and convalescent phases of COVID-19. The prospective study material was composed of cDNA or gDNA derived from T cells, B-cell-depleted T cells, or PBMCs. The repertoires were released in a freely available public database meant as a resource for research on the immune response to SARS-CoV-2. Sample metadata almost always included a de-identified subject ID, COVID-19 status, age in years and sex. Where HLA class I and class II types were available, the types were taken from metadata supplied by the sample provider, not from assay-based typing. Subjects who had been exposed to COVID-19, were actively infected with it, or had recovered from it provided the deeply sampled blood TCRbeta repertoires that made up the dataset. Samples came from the ongoing ImmuneRACE study (first 160 participants) plus 1,254 subjects from 6 global collaborators.

General study outcomes and caveats: Clinical and demographic metadata were provided uncurated, with the amount varying by source and participant.

CDR1 and CDR2, looked up from the germline V gene (reference sequence), are SGHNT and YYREEE. The CDR3 holds 17 amino acids from the cysteine to the phenylalanine. The read is trimmed to its CDR3 DNA, 51 bases read in frame from base 1. V drops 3 bases and J drops 4 bases, leaving 19 bases in between. One collaborating source in Seattle enrolled patients during active infection and followed them longitudinally through the course of disease. The collaborating institutions used their own protocols to collect whole blood in K2EDTA tubes. For TCRbeta analysis, collaborator samples were shipped as frozen whole blood, as isolated PBMCs, or as DNA extracted from either sample type.

The TCR originated in a woman in her forties or fifties with COVID-19, enrolled during active disease. The V and J segments used are TRBV5-4 and TRBJ2-2; the D gene is perhaps TRBD1, on 7 matching bases. Sequenced material: peripheral blood. The CDR3 is CASSSWPAGQSTGELFF. The sequence in DNA is TGTGCCAGCAGCTCATGGCCTGCGGGACAGAGCACCGGGGAGCTGTTTTTT.